Shown below are 9 T cell receptor beta chains from a single sample sequenced in a study of T-cell reconstitution after alpha-beta-depleted transplantation in children. Unique molecular identifiers tagged the TCRbeta library. TCRdb reprocessed the PCR reads with MiXCR, giving one entry per CDR3 protein. Here the sample spans fewer than 700,000 distinct CDR3 sequences, roughly 13% being singletons. Source: PBMCs, mostly from graft donor cells, taken 360 days after TCRalphabeta/CD19-depleted stem cell transplant. These TCRs come from a male patient younger than 18 who had a stem cell transplant for acute myeloid leukemia, so the T cells may come from the graft donor.

The chain couples TRBV30 to TRBJ1-5; 8 bases line up with TRBD1. The germline CDR1 and CDR2 sequences are GTSNPN and SVGIG (reference sequence). Trimming at V came to 0 bases and at J to 5 bases, leaving 6 bases not matched to a gene. The CDR3 consists of 15 residues. CDR3 nucleotide sequence: TGTGCCTGGAGTGTAAAGGACAGGGAATATCAGCCCCAGCATTTT. Its protein product is CAWSVKDREYQPQHF.

This clonotype was seen repeatedly, ten times or more. This chain uses TRBV29-1 with TRBJ2-2; TRBD2 agrees at 11 bases. CDR1 and CDR2 from the germline V gene are SQVTM and ANQGSEA. V shed 4 bases, J shed 1 base, and the junction held 8 bases outside the gene matches. The CDR3 length is 17 residues. This CDR3 reads CSVGEVAGGLNTGELFF. Written as DNA, the CDR3 is TGCAGCGTTGGAGAGGTAGCGGGAGGGCTGAACACCGGGGAGCTGTTTTTT.

V is TRBV3-1 and J is TRBJ2-3, with unresolved D. The CDR3 is 13 amino acids. Trimming took off 4 bases at V and 6 bases at J, with 11 bases between the two ends. Germline loops: CDR1 LGHDT, CDR2 YNNKEL (reference sequence). The CDR3 coding sequence is TGTGCCAGCAGCCCAGATTTGTGGGATACGCAGTATTTT. Amino acids: CASSPDLWDTQYF.

This chain joins TRBV4-3 and TRBJ2-3, with D possibly TRBD2 on 6 matching bases. This CDR3 is built from 13 residues. From germline, CDR1 is LGHNA and CDR2 YSLEER. The V end was cut by 4 bases, the J end by 8 bases, with 13 bases between. CDR3 loop: CASSPSLAFTQYF. CDR3 nucleotides: TGCGCCAGCAGCCCTTCACTAGCATTTACGCAGTATTTT.

The chain uses TRBV29-1 and TRBJ1-3, with D perhaps TRBD1 (6 bases). Trimming left V 6 bases short and J 3 bases short, with 12 bases between. Per germline, CDR1 SQVTM and CDR2 ANQGSEA. This CDR3 comprises 13 residues. The CDR3 protein is CSVRQEHGNTIYF. The CDR3, as DNA: TGCAGCGTCAGACAGGAACATGGAAACACCATATATTTT.

The rearrangement links TRBV18 to TRBJ2-1, with D possibly TRBD2 on 6 matching bases. This CDR3 has 19 residues. The germline V and J ends were trimmed by 4 bases and 3 bases, with 25 bases remaining between them. The germline V gene has CDR1 KGHSH and CDR2 LQKENI. In nucleotides, the CDR3 is TGTGCCAGCTCACATAAACCGGGACTGGGGTCCCAGGGCTACAATGAGCAGTTCTTC. Protein: CASSHKPGLGSQGYNEQFF.

This clonotype was detected only a few times. The V call is TRBV5-4, the J call TRBJ1-6, with 12 bases identical to TRBD1. The V segment lost 4 bases and the J segment 11 bases; nucleotides outside the gene matches: 4. The germline V gene encodes CDR1 SGHNT and CDR2 YYREEE (reference sequence). CDR3 length equals 14 residues. The CDR3 nucleotides read TGTGCCAGCAGCCCCCGGGACAGGGGGCCACCCCTCCACTTT. Protein sequence: CASSPRDRGPPLHF.

The sample holds many counts of this clonotype. The chain couples TRBV6-5 to TRBJ1-2; D gene uncertain. Germline V CDR1 and CDR2: MNHEY, SVGAGI. This CDR3 has 12 amino acids. Trimming took off 5 bases at V and 5 bases at J, with 9 bases between the two ends. The CDR3 loop reads CASSQREYGYTF. Written as DNA, the CDR3 is TGTGCCAGCAGTCAAAGGGAGTATGGCTACACCTTC.

In this sample, this clonotype turned up a few times. The V gene is TRBV7-9, the J gene TRBJ2-5; 11 bases map to TRBD2. The germline V gene encodes CDR1 SEHNR and CDR2 FQNEAQ (reference sequence). V lost 0 bases, J lost 1 base, and 1 base stayed unmatched. This CDR3 spans 16 amino acids. The CDR3 DNA is TGTGCCAGCAGCTTAGCAGGACTAGCGGGCCAAGAGACCCAGTACTTC. Translation: CASSLAGLAGQETQYF.